A single sample is the source of the 18 T cell receptor beta chains below, sequenced in a study of blood T cell repertoires in COVID-19 (dated by TCRdb to 2018 to 2020). Library preparation was by the immunoSEQ multiplex PCR assay. The immuneACCESS repertoire file appears here via TCRdb, limited to in-frame rearrangements. These files lack a portion of the clones; in checked studies, under half of the deficit traces to unresolved V genes, and the cause of the others is not known. The table for this sample lists roughly 330,000 clones; 85% to 90% of them were counted only once. 8% to 13% of the sample lies in the top ten. Sequencing was carried out using PBMCs or T cells enriched from blood (not recorded which). The receptors were gathered from a woman aged 18-29 years who had recovered from COVID-19.

This clone has only a few counts. V is TRBV3-1 (or the pseudogene TRBV3-2) and J is TRBJ1-5; no definite D call. Trimming shortened V by 4 bases and J by 3 bases, and 10 bases separated the two germline ends. This CDR3 has 14 amino acids. CDR1 and CDR2 from the germline V gene are LGHDT and YNNKEL (reference sequence). The CDR3 loop is CASSLTTNNQPQHF. Written as DNA, the CDR3 is TGTGCCAGCAGCCTAACGACTAACAATCAGCCCCAGCATTTT.

This chain links TRBV10-3 with TRBJ2-4; D might be TRBD1 (6 bases). Germline CDR1 and CDR2: ENHRY and SYGVKD. This CDR3 has 13 residues. The V end lost 5 bases, the J end lost 3 bases, and 8 bases lay between the germline ends. CDR3 protein: CAISQGIKNIQYF. CDR3 DNA sequence: TGTGCCATCAGTCAGGGGATCAAAAACATTCAGTACTTC.

This chain joins TRBV5-5 and TRBJ1-1; 7 positions match TRBD1. The V gene end was trimmed by 3 bases and the J gene end by 1 base; junction bases not matched to a gene: 9. CDR1 SGHKS and CDR2 YYEKEE come from the germline V gene (reference sequence). This CDR3 spans 16 amino acids. This CDR3 reads CASSYLTGQGNTEAFF. The CDR3, as DNA: TGTGCCAGCAGCTACCTGACAGGGCAGGGGAACACTGAAGCTTTCTTT.

The rearrangement links TRBV15 to TRBJ2-2, with 10 positions matching TRBD2. Germline V gives CDR1 LNHNV, CDR2 YYDKDF (reference sequence). The V segment lost 2 bases and the J segment 4 bases; nucleotides outside the gene matches: 7. This CDR3 is 17 amino acids long. The CDR3 DNA reads as TGTGCCACCAGCAGAACTATAGCGGGAGGACCCACCGGGGAGCTGTTTTTT. Translated: CATSRTIAGGPTGELFF.

This clone appeared once. The genes are TRBV7-9 and TRBJ2-1, with TRBD2 matching 12 bases. CDR1 is SEHNR and CDR2 is FQNEAQ in the germline V gene (reference sequence). CDR3 size: 15 residues. V dropped 5 bases and J dropped 6; count of bases not matched to a gene: 5. The CDR3 bases are TGTGCCAGCAGCGGACGACTAGCGGGAGTCAATGAGCAGTTCTTC. It specifies CASSGRLAGVNEQFF.

The J gene is TRBJ2-7, the V gene TRBV7-9; tentatively, D is TRBD2 (6 bases). Germline CDR1 is SEHNR and CDR2 is FQNEAQ (reference sequence). This CDR3 spans 17 amino acids. With 5 bases removed from V and 2 bases from J, the gap between germline ends came to 22 bases. CDR3 region: CASSTPPGGRGTYEQYF. CDR3 DNA sequence: TGTGCCAGCAGCACCCCACCGGGCGGCCGGGGGACCTACGAGCAGTACTTC.

This clone was detected only a few times. This chain links TRBV29-1 with TRBJ1-5, with 7 positions matching TRBD1. The CDR3 consists of 14 residues. The germline V gene has CDR1 SQVTM and CDR2 ANQGSEA. The trim removed 7 bases at V and 9 bases at J, leaving 15 bases unmatched. Here the CDR3 reads CSAILRDSITPQHF. The CDR3 region has the DNA TGCAGCGCCATACTCCGGGACAGTATAACGCCCCAGCATTTT.

The chain recombines TRBV7-8 with TRBJ2-6; the D is unclear. CDR1 is SGHVS, CDR2 FQNEAQ, per germline. The CDR3 has 16 residues. Between the trimmed V and J ends, which lost 7 bases and 0 bases, there was a span of 13 bases. CDR3 nucleotides: TGTGCCAGCACCCACACCCCCAGCTCTGGGGCCAACGTCCTGACTTTC. It encodes CASTHTPSSGANVLTF.

Only a few counts were recorded for this clone. The chain links TRBV18 to TRBJ1-2, with 8 bases identical to TRBD1. This CDR3 has 13 residues. The V and J ends lost 8 bases and 3 bases, in that order; junction bases with no gene match: 5. In germline, CDR1 is KGHSH, CDR2 LQKENI. CDR3 region: CASAQGADYGYTF. CDR3 nucleotides: TGTGCCAGCGCCCAGGGGGCGGACTATGGCTACACCTTC.

V is TRBV6-5 and J is TRBJ1-2, with TRBD1 matching over 7 bases. Unmatched junction bases numbered 12, after V lost 6 bases and J lost 8 bases. CDR3 length equals 14 residues. The germline gives CDR1 MNHEY, CDR2 SVGAGI. CDR3 sequence: CASRFSTGSGGYTF. CDR3 nucleotides: TGTGCCAGCAGATTTTCGACAGGGAGCGGAGGCTACACCTTC.

The V call is TRBV27, the J call TRBJ1-1; 9 bases line up with TRBD1. The CDR3 is made up of 15 amino acids. Germline-derived CDR1 and CDR2 are MNHEY and SMNVEV (reference sequence). The V and J ends lost 5 bases and 1 base, in that order; junction bases with no gene match: 5. The CDR3 coding sequence is TGTGCCAGCAGTGCTCTACAGGGGGCGAACACTGAAGCTTTCTTT. As protein: CASSALQGANTEAFF.

The V and J genes are TRBV5-1 and TRBJ2-7, with 9 bases matching TRBD1. V trimming: 4 bases; J trimming: 2 bases; junction bases outside the gene matches: 16. The V gene's germline CDR1 is SGHRS and CDR2 YFSETQ. There are 18 residues in the CDR3. The CDR3 loop reads CASSLRPGTGSGTYEQYF. The CDR3 region has the DNA TGCGCCAGCAGCCTGCGTCCCGGGACAGGGTCGGGGACCTACGAGCAGTACTTC.

This chain uses TRBV7-2 with TRBJ1-6; D might be TRBD1 (5 bases). Trimming took off 5 bases at V and 11 bases at J, with 16 bases between the two ends. In germline, CDR1 is SGHTA, CDR2 FQGNSA. This CDR3 spans 14 amino acids. This chain's CDR3 is CASSLSVPGAPLHF. The CDR3 bases are TGTGCCAGCAGCCTCTCGGTTCCGGGGGCACCCCTCCACTTT. The variable domain in full, completed from reference TRBV7-2 and TRBJ1-6, reads GAGVSQSPSNKVTEKGKDVELRCDPISGHTALYWYRQSLGQGLEFLIYFQGNSAPDKSGLPSDRFSAERTGGSVSTLTIQRTQQEDSAVYLCASSLSVPGAPLHFGNGTRLTVT.

The chain is built from TRBV20-1 and TRBJ2-5; D perhaps matches TRBD2 (6 bases). Germline V CDR1 and CDR2: DFQATT, SNEGSKA (reference sequence). There are 14 residues in the CDR3. The V end lost 3 bases, the J end lost 0 bases, and 11 bases lay between the germline ends. The CDR3 protein is CSASRRGNQETQYF. For the CDR3, the DNA is TGCAGTGCTAGTAGGCGGGGCAACCAAGAGACCCAGTACTTC.

Only a few counts were recorded for this clone. This chain links TRBV6-2 or TRBV6-3 with TRBJ1-1; the match to TRBD1 covers 7 bases. CDR3 length equals 14 residues. J was trimmed by 5 bases and V by 5 bases; bases with no gene match: 8. Germline V gene lookup returns CDR1 MNHEY and CDR2 SVGEGT. The CDR3 spells CASSDRQGVTEAFF. Written as DNA, the CDR3 is TGTGCCAGCAGTGACAGACAGGGTGTTACTGAAGCTTTCTTT.

This chain connects TRBV19 to TRBJ1-2; TRBD1 might be the D (5 bases). The CDR3 length is 11 residues. Germline V gene lookup returns CDR1 LNHDA and CDR2 SQIVND (reference sequence). Trimming took 8 bases from V and 8 from J, leaving 12 bases between them. The CDR3, as DNA: TGTGCCAGTTGGGGTTCAGGGGGCTACACCTTC. It is translated as CASWGSGGYTF.

V gene TRBV4-1 combines with J gene TRBJ1-4, with D uncertain. This CDR3 spans 16 amino acids. Germline loops: CDR1 MGHRA, CDR2 YSYEKL. The V and J ends lost 4 bases and 1 base respectively, with 13 bases between them. The CDR3 region is CASSPGPGRTNEKLFF. CDR3 nucleotide sequence: TGCGCCAGCAGCCCTGGGCCCGGCAGAACTAATGAAAAACTGTTTTTT.

The chain joins TRBV4-1 to TRBJ1-1, with D maybe TRBD1 (5 bases). The V end was cut by 5 bases, the J end by 1 base, with 17 bases between. CDR1 MGHRA and CDR2 YSYEKL come from the germline V gene. This CDR3 has 16 residues. For the CDR3, the DNA is TGCGCCAGCAGCGTATCTCATTTTGGACAGAACACTGAAGCTTTCTTT. Its translation is CASSVSHFGQNTEAFF.